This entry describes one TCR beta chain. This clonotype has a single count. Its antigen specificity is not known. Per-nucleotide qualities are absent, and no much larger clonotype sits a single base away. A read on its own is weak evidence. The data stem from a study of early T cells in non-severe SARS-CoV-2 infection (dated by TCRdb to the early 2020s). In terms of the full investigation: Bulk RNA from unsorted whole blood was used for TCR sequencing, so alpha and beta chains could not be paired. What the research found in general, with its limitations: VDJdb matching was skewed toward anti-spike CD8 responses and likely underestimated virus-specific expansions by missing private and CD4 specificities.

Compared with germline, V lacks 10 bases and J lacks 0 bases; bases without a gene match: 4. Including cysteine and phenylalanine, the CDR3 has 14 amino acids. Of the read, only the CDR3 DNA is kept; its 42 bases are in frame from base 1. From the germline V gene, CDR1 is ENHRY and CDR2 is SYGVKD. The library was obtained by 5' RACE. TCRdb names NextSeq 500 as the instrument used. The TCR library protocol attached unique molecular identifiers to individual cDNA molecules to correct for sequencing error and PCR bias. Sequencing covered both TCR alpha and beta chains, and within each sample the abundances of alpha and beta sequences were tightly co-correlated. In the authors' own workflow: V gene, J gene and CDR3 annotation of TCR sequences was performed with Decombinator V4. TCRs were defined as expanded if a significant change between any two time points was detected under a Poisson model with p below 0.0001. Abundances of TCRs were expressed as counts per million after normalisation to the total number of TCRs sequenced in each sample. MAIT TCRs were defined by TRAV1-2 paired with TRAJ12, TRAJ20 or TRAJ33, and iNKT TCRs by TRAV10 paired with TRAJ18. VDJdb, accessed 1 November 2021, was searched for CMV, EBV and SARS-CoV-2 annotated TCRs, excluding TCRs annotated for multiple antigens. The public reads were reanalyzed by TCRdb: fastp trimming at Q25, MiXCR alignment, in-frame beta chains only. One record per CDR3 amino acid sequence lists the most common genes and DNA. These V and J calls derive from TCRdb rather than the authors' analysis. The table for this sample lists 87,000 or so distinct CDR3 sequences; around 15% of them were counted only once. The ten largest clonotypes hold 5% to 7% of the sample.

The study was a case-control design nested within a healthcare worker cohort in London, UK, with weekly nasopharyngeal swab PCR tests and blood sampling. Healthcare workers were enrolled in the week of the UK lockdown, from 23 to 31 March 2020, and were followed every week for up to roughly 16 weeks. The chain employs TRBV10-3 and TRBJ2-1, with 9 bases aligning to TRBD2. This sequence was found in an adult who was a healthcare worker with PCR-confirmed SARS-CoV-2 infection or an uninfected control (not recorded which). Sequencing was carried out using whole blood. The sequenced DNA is TGTGCCAGCGGTAGCGGGGGCTCCTACAATGAGCAGTTCTTC. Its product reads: CASGSGGSYNEQFF.